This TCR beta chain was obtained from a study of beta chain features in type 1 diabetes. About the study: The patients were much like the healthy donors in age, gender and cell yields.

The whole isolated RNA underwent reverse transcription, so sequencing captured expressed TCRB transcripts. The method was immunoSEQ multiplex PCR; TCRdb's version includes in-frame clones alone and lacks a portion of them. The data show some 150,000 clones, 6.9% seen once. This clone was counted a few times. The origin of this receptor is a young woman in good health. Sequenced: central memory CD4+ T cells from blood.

CDR3 coding DNA: TGTGCCAGCAGCTTGTGGGCGGGAGGCGAGGCCGGGGAGCTGTTTTTT. It codes for CASSLWAGGEAGELFF. The chain recombines TRBV11-3 with TRBJ2-2, with 8 bases lining up with TRBD2. V lost 3 bases to trimming and J lost 6 bases; unmatched junction nucleotides: 9. There are 16 residues in the CDR3. The germline V gene has CDR1 SGHNT and CDR2 YENEEA.